This T cell receptor beta chain was identified during a study of technical replicates of blood from a handful of donors. V lost 4 bases and J 2 bases, leaving 14 bases between the germline ends. Germline V lookup: CDR1 MDHEN, CDR2 SYDVKM. The length of the CDR3 is 15 residues. The data were produced by immunoSEQ multiplex PCR, yet TCRdb's version contains in-frame clones alone and is incomplete. The sample yields about 100,000 clones, roughly 94% seen once. The chain combines TRBV28 with TRBJ2-5; weak D call: TRBD1 (5 bases). The sequence was collected from a human donor in good health. Material: T cells isolated from PBMCs. CDR3 amino acids: CASSSSKQGQETQYF. The DNA of the CDR3 is TGTGCCAGCAGTTCCTCGAAGCAGGGTCAAGAGACCCAGTACTTC. Full variable domain (outside the CDR3, taken from reference TRBV28 and TRBJ2-5): DVKVTQSSRYLVKRTGEKVFLECVQDMDHENMFWYRQDPGLGLRLIYFSYDVKMKEKGDIPEGYSVSREKKERFSLILESASTNQTSMYLCASSSSKQGQETQYFGPGTRLLVL.